Shown below are 14 T cell receptor beta chains from a single sample sequenced in a study of early T cells in non-severe SARS-CoV-2 infection. MiXCR, run by TCRdb on the 5' RACE reads, gives a single entry per CDR3 protein. The sample has about 35,000 distinct CDR3 sequences, roughly 7.9% seen once. Sequencing was performed on whole blood, taken at baseline. These receptors were taken from an adult who was a healthcare worker with PCR-confirmed SARS-CoV-2 infection or an uninfected control (not recorded which).

This clonotype was recorded a few times. This chain links TRBV6-2 or TRBV6-3 with TRBJ2-1; 9 bases map to TRBD1. CDR3 length: 17 residues. The V gene's germline CDR1 is MNHEY and CDR2 SVGEGT. The V and J ends lost 7 bases and 7 bases, in that order; junction bases with no gene match: 17. The CDR3 loop reads CASKPDWWTGEGNEQFF. CDR3 bases: TGTGCCAGCAAGCCGGATTGGTGGACAGGGGAAGGGAATGAGCAGTTCTTC.

DNA of the CDR3: TGTGCCAGCAGTTTTTTGCTAGCGGGGGGGGAAGAAGATACGCAGTATTTT. Residues: CASSFLLAGGEEDTQYF. V is TRBV28 and J is TRBJ2-3; 12 nucleotides align to TRBD2. This CDR3 contains 17 residues. Losses at the gene ends were 3 bases for V and 5 bases for J; bases not matched to a gene: 9. CDR1 is MDHEN and CDR2 is SYDVKM in the germline V gene.

There are a few counts of this clonotype. The rearrangement joins TRBV20-1 to TRBJ2-7; possible D gene TRBD2, 6 bases. The CDR3 has 12 amino acids. Germline loops: CDR1 DFQATT, CDR2 SNEGSKA (reference sequence). The germline V and J ends were trimmed by 6 bases and 4 bases, with 13 bases remaining between them. The CDR3 sequence: CSAQGTSYEQYF. CDR3 in DNA: TGCAGTGCGCAAGGGACTTCATACGAGCAGTACTTC.

In its sample, this clonotype was seen many times. V gene TRBV9 combines with J gene TRBJ2-1, with TRBD2 matching over 10 bases. CDR3 length: 16 residues. Germline trimming cut 4 bases from V and 4 bases from J; bases unmatched to any gene: 8. CDR1 is SGDLS, CDR2 YYNGEE, per germline. CDR3 sequence reads: CASSPQASGGYNEQFF. The CDR3, as DNA: TGTGCCAGCAGCCCCCAGGCTAGCGGGGGTTACAATGAGCAGTTCTTC.

This clonotype has more than one count but fewer than ten. V gene TRBV4-1 combines with J gene TRBJ1-1; no clear D gene. The CDR3 is 14 amino acids. CDR1 MGHRA and CDR2 YSYEKL come from the germline V gene. V lost 0 bases and J 7 bases, leaving 12 bases between the germline ends. The CDR3 loop reads CASSQDTAKSEAFF. The CDR3 DNA reads as TGCGCCAGCAGCCAAGATACGGCGAAGAGTGAAGCTTTCTTT.

The gene calls are TRBV20-1 and TRBJ1-1; D is undetermined. Germline V lookup: CDR1 DFQATT, CDR2 SNEGSKA (reference sequence). This CDR3 spans 16 amino acids. V gave up 1 base and J gave up 0 bases, with 15 bases separating them. The CDR3 region is CSARVGGRGVNTEAFF. The CDR3 DNA reads as TGCAGTGCTAGAGTAGGAGGGCGCGGGGTGAACACTGAAGCTTTCTTT.

The table lists this clonotype with a few counts. The V call is TRBV10-3, the J call TRBJ1-4; D uncertain. V lost 3 bases to trimming and J lost 8 bases, with 7 bases between them. This CDR3 has 12 amino acids. CDR1 and CDR2 (germline): ENHRY, SYGVKD. CDR3 DNA sequence: TGTGCCATCAGTGATGGGAACGAAAAACTGTTTTTT. Translating it yields CAISDGNEKLFF.

This clonotype was recorded a few times. Germline and junction disagree at one end, which may indicate a read error. The V call is TRBV2, the J call TRBJ2-1; 11 bases agree with TRBD2. The CDR3 has 17 amino acids. CDR1 is SNHLY and CDR2 is FYNNEI in the germline V gene. This CDR3 is CASSAYRTSGSYKEQFF. The CDR3 bases are TGTGCCAGCAGTGCCTACCGGACTAGCGGGTCTTACAAGGAGCAGTTCTTC.

This clonotype showed up many times. The chain has TRBV20-1 and TRBJ2-1, with D uncertain. Germline values: CDR1 DFQATT, CDR2 SNEGSKA (reference sequence). CDR3 size: 15 residues. Trimming pared 6 bases from V and 0 bases from J, leaving 15 bases between. The CDR3 bases are TGCAGTGCGGCCCTTGGACGTAGCTCCTACAATGAGCAGTTCTTC. Translated, it gives CSAALGRSSYNEQFF.

The sample holds many counts of this clonotype. The chain combines TRBV20-1 with TRBJ2-7; possibly TRBD1 for D (6 bases). Germline CDR1 is DFQATT and CDR2 is SNEGSKA (reference sequence). Trimming stripped 3 bases from V and 4 bases from J, with 22 bases between. CDR3 length equals 16 residues. The CDR3: CSASDGQRLRGYEQYF. The CDR3 DNA follows: TGCAGTGCTAGTGATGGGCAGAGGCTTAGGGGGTACGAGCAGTACTTC.

This clonotype was observed a few times. The chain recombines TRBV10-3 with TRBJ1-3; TRBD1 agrees at 8 bases. The CDR3 extends over 14 amino acids. CDR1 is ENHRY, CDR2 SYGVKD, per germline. Losses at the gene ends were 5 bases for V and 6 bases for J; bases not matched to a gene: 6. The CDR3 DNA sequence: TGTGCCATCAGTTCGACAGGGGTCGAAAACACCATATATTTT. This encodes CAISSTGVENTIYF.

This clonotype was observed at least ten times. The chain couples TRBV18 to TRBJ1-5, with 9 nucleotides matching TRBD1. Germline CDR1 is KGHSH and CDR2 is LQKENI. Trimming took 6 bases from V and 0 from J; bases not matched to a gene: 6. The CDR3 consists of 16 residues. CDR3 sequence (DNA): TGTGCCAGCTCGCGTGGACAGGGGTATAGCAATCAGCCCCAGCATTTT. The encoded protein is CASSRGQGYSNQPQHF.

The chain carries TRBV11-2 and TRBJ1-3; perhaps TRBD1 as D (5 bases). This CDR3 region has 14 residues. The V gene's germline CDR1 is SGHAT and CDR2 FQNNGV. V shed 4 bases and J shed 1 base, with 8 bases lying between them. The CDR3 sequence: CASSWGLSGNTIYF. CDR3 nucleotide sequence: TGTGCCAGCAGCTGGGGACTTTCTGGAAACACCATATATTTT.

This clonotype was counted a few times. The chain has TRBV11-2 and TRBJ2-7, with unresolved D. The CDR3 is 11 amino acids. Trimming took off 3 bases at V and 7 bases at J, with 7 bases between the two ends. Germline CDR1 is SGHAT and CDR2 is FQNNGV. The CDR3 reads CASSFGREQYF. The CDR3 nucleotides are TGTGCCAGCAGCTTCGGTCGGGAGCAGTACTTC.